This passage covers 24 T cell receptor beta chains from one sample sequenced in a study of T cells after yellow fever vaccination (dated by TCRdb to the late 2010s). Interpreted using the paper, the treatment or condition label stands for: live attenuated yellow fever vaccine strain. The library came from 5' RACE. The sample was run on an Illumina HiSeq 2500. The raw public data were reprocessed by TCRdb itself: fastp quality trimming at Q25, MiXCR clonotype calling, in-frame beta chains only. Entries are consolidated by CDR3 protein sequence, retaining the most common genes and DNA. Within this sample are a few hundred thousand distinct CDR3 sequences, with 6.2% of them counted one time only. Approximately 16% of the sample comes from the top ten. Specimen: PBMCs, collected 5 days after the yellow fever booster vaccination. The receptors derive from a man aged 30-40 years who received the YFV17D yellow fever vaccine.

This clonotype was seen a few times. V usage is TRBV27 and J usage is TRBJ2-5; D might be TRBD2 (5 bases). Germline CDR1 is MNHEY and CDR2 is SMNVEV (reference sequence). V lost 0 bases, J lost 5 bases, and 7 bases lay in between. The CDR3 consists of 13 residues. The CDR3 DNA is TGTGCCAGCAGTTTATCGGAGGAGGAGACCCAGTACTTC. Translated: CASSLSEEETQYF.

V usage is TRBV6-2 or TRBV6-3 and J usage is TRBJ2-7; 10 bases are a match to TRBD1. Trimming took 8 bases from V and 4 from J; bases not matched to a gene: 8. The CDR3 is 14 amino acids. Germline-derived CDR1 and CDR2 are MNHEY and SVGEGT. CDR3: CASATGTGVYEQYF. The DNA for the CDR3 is TGTGCCAGCGCCACCGGGACAGGGGTATACGAGCAGTACTTC.

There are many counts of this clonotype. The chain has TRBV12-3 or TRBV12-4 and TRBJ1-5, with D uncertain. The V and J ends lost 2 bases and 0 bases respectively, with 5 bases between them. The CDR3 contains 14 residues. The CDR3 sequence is CASSLWGSNQPQHF. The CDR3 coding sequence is TGTGCCAGCAGTTTATGGGGTAGCAATCAGCCCCAGCATTTT.

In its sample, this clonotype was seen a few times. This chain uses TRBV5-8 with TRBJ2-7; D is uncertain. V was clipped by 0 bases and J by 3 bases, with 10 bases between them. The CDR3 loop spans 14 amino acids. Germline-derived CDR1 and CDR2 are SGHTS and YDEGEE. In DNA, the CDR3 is TGTGCCAGCAGCTTGGGCTCCCCTAACTACGAGCAGTACTTC. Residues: CASSLGSPNYEQYF.

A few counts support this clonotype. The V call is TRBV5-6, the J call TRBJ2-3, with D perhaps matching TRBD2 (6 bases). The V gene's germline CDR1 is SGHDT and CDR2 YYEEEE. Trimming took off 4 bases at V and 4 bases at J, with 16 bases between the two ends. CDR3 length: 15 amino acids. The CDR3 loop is CASSPEGARADTQYF. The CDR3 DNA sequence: TGTGCCAGCAGCCCGGAGGGAGCAAGGGCAGATACGCAGTATTTT.

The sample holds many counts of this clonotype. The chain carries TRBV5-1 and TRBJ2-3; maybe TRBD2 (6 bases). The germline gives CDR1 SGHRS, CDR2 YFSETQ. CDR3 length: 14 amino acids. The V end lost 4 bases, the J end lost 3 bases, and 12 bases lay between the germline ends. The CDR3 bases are TGCGCCAGCAGCCCTCGGGAGTCGACAGATACGCAGTATTTT. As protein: CASSPRESTDTQYF.

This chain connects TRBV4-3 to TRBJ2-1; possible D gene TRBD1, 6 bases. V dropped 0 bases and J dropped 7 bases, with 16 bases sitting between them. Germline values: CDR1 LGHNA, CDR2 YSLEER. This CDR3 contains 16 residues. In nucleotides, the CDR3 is TGCGCCAGCAGCCAAGAGTACCGAACAGGGTTTAATGAGCAGTTCTTC. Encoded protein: CASSQEYRTGFNEQFF.

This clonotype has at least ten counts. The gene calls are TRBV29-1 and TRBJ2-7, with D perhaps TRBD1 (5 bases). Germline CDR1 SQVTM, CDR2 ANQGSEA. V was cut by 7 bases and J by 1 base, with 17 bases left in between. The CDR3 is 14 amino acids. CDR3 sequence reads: CSAKGGAASYEQYF. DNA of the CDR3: TGCAGCGCTAAGGGTGGGGCCGCGTCCTACGAGCAGTACTTC.

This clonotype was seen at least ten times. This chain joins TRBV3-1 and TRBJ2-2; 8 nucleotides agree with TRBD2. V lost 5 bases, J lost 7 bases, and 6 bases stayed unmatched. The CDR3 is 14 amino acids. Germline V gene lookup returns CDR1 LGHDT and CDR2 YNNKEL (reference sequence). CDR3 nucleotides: TGTGCCAGCAGCTCGGGACTAGGATTCGGGGAGCTGTTTTTT. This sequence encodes CASSSGLGFGELFF.

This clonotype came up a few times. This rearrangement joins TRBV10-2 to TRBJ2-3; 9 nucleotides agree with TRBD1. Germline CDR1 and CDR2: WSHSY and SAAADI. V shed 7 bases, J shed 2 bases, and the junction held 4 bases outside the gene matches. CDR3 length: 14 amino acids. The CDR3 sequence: CASNRGRLTDTQYF. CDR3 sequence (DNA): TGCGCCAGCAACAGGGGGCGGCTCACAGATACGCAGTATTTT.

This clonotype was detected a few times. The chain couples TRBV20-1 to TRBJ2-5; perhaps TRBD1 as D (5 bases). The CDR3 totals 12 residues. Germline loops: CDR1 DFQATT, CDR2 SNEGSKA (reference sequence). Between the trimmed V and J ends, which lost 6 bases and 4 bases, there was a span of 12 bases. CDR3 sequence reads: CSALRVLETQYF. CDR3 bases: TGCAGTGCGCTCAGGGTACTAGAGACCCAGTACTTC.

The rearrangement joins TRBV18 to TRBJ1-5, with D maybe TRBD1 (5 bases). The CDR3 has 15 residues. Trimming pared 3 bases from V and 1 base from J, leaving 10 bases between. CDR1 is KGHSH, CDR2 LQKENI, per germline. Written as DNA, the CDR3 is TGTGCCAGCTCACCCTCGGGGCAGAGCAATCAGCCCCAGCATTTT. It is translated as CASSPSGQSNQPQHF.

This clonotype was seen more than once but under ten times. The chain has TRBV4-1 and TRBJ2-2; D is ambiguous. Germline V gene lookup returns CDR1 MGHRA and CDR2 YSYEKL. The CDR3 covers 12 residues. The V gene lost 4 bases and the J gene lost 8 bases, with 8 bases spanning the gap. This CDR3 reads CASSPTLGELFF. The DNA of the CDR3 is TGCGCCAGCAGCCCAACCTTGGGGGAGCTGTTTTTT.

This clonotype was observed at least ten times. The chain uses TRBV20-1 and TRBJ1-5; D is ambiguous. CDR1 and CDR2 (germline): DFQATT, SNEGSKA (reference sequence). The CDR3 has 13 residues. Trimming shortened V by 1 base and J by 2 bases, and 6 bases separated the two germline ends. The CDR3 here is CSARGGGNQPQHF. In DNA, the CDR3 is TGCAGTGCTAGAGGCGGCGGCAATCAGCCCCAGCATTTT.

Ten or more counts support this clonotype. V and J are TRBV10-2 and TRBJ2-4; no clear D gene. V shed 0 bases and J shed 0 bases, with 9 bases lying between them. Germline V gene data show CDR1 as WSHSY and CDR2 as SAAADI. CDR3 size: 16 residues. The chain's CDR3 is CASSESGRVAKNIQYF. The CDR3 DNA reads TGCGCCAGCAGTGAGTCAGGACGGGTAGCCAAAAACATTCAGTACTTC.

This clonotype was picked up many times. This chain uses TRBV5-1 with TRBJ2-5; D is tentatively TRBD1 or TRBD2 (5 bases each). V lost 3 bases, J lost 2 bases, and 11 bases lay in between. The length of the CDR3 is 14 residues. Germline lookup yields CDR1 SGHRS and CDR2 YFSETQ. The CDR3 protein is CASSYGTSQETQYF. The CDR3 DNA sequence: TGCGCCAGCAGCTATGGGACGAGTCAAGAGACCCAGTACTTC.

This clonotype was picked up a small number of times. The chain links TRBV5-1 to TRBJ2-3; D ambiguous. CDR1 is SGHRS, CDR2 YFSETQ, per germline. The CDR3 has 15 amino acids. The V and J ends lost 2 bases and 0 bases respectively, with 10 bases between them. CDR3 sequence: CASSFGQVSTDTQYF. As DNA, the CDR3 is TGCGCCAGCAGCTTTGGGCAGGTTAGCACAGATACGCAGTATTTT.

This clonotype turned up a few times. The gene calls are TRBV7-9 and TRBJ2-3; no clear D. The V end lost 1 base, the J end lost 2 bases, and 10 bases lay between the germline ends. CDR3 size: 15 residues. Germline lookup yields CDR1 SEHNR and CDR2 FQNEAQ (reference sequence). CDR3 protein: CASSLGSAFTDTQYF. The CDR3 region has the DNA TGTGCCAGCAGCTTAGGATCAGCGTTCACAGATACGCAGTATTTT.

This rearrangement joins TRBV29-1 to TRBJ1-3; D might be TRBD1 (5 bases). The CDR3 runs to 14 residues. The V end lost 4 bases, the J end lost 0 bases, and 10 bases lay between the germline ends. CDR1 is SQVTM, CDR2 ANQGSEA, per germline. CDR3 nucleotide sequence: TGCAGCGTTGGGGCAGGGAGCTCTGGAAACACCATATATTTT. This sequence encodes CSVGAGSSGNTIYF.

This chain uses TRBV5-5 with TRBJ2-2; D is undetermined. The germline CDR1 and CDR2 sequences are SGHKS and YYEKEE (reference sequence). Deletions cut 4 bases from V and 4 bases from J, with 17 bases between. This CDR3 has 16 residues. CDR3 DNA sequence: TGTGCCAGCAGCCCCGGGCGGCTCTGCGGCACCGGGGAGCTGTTTTTT. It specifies CASSPGRLCGTGELFF.

The CDR3 DNA reads as TGCACCAGCCGGGAGTTAGACACCGGGGAGCTGTTTTTT. Amino acids: CTSRELDTGELFF. The chain employs TRBV20-1 and TRBJ2-2; the D gene is possibly TRBD2 (6 bases). Germline CDR1 is DFQATT and CDR2 is SNEGSKA (reference sequence). The CDR3 extends over 13 amino acids.

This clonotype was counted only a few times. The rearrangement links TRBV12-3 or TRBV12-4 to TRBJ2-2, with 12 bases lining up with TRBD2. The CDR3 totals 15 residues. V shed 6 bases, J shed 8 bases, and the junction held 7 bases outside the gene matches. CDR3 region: CASRRLAGVSGELFF. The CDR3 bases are TGTGCCAGCAGAAGACTAGCGGGAGTCTCTGGGGAGCTGTTTTTT.

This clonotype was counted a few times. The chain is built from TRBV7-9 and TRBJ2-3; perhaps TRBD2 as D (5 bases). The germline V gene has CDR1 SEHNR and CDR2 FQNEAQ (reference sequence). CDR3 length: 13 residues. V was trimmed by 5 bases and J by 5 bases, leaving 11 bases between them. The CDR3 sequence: CASSELGEDTQYF. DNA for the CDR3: TGTGCCAGCAGCGAACTAGGCGAAGATACGCAGTATTTT.

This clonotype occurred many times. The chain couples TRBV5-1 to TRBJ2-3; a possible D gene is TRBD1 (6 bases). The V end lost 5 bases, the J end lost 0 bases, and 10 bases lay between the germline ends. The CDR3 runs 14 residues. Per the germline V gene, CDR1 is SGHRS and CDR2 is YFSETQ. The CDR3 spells CASSPGHSTDTQYF. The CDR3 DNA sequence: TGCGCCAGCAGTCCGGGACACAGCACAGATACGCAGTATTTT.